The 3 T cell receptor beta chains below come from one sample, sequenced in a study of blood T cell repertoires in COVID-19. Sequenced by immunoSEQ multiplex PCR; TCRdb stores in-frame clones only, minus some. The table lists some 200,000 clones, around 82% of them singletons. Material: peripheral blood. Every receptor here comes from a woman aged 55-75 years with acute or convalescent COVID-19.

The chain is built from TRBV29-1 and TRBJ2-2; the match to TRBD1 covers 8 bases. V lost 0 bases, J lost 6 bases, and 6 bases stayed unmatched. The germline V gene has CDR1 SQVTM and CDR2 ANQGSEA. This CDR3 comprises 15 residues. CDR3 DNA: TGCAGCGTTGAAGATGGGCAGGGGGCGTCCGGGGAGCTGTTTTTT. Encoded protein: CSVEDGQGASGELFF.

As regards this clone: Other DNA sequences in this sample translate to the same CDR3. The chain links TRBV27 to TRBJ1-2; D might be TRBD1 (6 bases). Between the trimmed V and J ends, which lost 2 bases and 4 bases, there was a span of 8 bases. The CDR3 consists of 13 residues. Germline loops: CDR1 MNHEY, CDR2 SMNVEV (reference sequence). CDR3 amino acids: CASSLAGAYGYTF. The DNA of the CDR3 is TGTGCCAGCAGTTTAGCAGGGGCCTATGGCTACACCTTC.

This chain connects TRBV20-1 to TRBJ2-7; D ambiguous. V was cut by 4 bases and J by 6 bases, with 10 bases left in between. CDR1 and CDR2 from the germline V gene are DFQATT and SNEGSKA (reference sequence). The CDR3 runs to 11 residues. This CDR3 reads CSATYRLEQYF. CDR3 sequence (DNA): TGCAGTGCTACCTACCGTCTCGAGCAGTACTTC.